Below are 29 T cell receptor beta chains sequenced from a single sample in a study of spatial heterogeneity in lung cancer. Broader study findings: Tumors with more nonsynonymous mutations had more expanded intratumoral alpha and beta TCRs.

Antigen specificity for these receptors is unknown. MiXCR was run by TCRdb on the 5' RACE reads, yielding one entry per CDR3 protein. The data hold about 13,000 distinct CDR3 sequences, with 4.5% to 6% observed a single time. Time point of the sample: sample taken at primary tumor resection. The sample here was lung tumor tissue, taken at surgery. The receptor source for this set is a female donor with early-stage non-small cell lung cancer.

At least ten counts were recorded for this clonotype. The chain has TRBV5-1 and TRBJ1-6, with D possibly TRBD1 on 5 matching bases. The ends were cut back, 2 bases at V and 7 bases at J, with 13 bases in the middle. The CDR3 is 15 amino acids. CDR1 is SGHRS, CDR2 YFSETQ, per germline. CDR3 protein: CASSFSPGRNSPLHF. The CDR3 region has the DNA TGCGCCAGCAGCTTTTCACCAGGGCGCAATTCACCCCTCCACTTT.

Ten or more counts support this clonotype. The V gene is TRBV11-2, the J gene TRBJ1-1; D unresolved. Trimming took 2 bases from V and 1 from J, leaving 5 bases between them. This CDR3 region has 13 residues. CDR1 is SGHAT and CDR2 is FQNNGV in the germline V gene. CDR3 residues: CASSLLSNTEAFF. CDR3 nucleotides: TGTGCCAGCAGCTTATTGTCGAACACTGAAGCTTTCTTT. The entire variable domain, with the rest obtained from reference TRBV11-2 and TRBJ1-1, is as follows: EAGVAQSPRYKIIEKRQSVAFWCNPISGHATLYWYQQILGQGPKLLIQFQNNGVVDDSQLPKDRFSAERLKGVDSTLKIQPAKLEDSAVYLCASSLLSNTEAFFGQGTRLTVV.

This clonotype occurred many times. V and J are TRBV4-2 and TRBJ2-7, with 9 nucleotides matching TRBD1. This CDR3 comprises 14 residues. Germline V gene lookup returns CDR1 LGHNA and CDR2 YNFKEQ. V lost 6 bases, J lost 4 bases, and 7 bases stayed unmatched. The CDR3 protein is CASRATGGGYEQYF. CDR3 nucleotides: TGTGCCAGCAGAGCAACAGGGGGCGGATACGAGCAGTACTTC.

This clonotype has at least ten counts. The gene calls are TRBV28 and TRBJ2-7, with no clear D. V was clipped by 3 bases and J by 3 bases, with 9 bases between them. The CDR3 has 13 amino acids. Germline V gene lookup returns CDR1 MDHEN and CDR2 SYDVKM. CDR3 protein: CASSFATIYEQYF. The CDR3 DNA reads TGTGCCAGCAGTTTTGCGACAATCTACGAGCAGTACTTC.

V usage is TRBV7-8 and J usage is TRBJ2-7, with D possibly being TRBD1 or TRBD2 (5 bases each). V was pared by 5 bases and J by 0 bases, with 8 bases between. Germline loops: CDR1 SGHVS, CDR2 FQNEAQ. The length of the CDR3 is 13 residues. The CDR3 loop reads CASSIGASYEQYF. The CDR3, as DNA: TGTGCCAGCAGCATCGGGGCCTCCTACGAGCAGTACTTC.

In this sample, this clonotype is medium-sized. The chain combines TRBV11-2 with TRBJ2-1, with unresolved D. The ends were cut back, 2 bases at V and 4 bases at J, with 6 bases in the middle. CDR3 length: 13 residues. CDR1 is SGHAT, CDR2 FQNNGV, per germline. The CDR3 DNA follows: TGTGCCAGCAGCTTAAGCCCGTACAATGAGCAGTTCTTC. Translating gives CASSLSPYNEQFF.

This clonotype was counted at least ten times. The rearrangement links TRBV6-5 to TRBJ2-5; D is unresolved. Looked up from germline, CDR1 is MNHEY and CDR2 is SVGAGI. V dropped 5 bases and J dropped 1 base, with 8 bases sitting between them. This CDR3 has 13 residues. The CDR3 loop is CASSRTVQETQYF. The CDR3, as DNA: TGTGCCAGCAGTCGCACGGTCCAAGAGACCCAGTACTTC.

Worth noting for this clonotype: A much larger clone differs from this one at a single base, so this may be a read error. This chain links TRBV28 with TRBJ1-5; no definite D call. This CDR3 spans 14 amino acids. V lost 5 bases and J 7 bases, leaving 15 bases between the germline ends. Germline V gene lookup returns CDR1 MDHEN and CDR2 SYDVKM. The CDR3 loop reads CASSPQVGWQPQHF. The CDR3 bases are TGTGCCAGCAGTCCCCAGGTGGGATGGCAGCCCCAGCATTTT.

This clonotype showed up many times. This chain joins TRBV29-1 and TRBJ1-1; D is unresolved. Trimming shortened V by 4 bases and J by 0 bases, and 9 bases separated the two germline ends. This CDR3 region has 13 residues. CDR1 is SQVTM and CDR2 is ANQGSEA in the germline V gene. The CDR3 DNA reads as TGCAGCGTTGCCAAGACCGTGAACACTGAAGCTTTCTTT. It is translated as CSVAKTVNTEAFF. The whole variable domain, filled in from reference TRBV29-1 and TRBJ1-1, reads SAVISQKPSRDICQRGTSLTIQCQVDSQVTMMFWYRQQPGQSLTLIATANQGSEATYESGFVIDKFPISRPNLTFSTLTVSNMSPEDSSIYLCSVAKTVNTEAFFGQGTRLTVV.

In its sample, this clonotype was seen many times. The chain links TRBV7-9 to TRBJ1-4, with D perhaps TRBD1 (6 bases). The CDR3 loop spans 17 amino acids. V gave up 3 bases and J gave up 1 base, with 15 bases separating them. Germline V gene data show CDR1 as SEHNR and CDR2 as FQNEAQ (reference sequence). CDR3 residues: CASSFRSLTGTNEKLFF. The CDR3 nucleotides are TGTGCCAGCAGCTTTAGAAGTTTGACAGGAACTAATGAAAAACTGTTTTTT.

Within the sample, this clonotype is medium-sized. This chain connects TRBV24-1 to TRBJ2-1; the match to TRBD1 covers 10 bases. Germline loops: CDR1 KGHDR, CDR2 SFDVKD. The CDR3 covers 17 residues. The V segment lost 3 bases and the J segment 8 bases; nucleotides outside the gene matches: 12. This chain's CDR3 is CATSDLKTRDRGDEQFF. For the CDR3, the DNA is TGTGCCACCAGTGATCTGAAAACACGGGACAGGGGCGATGAGCAGTTCTTC.

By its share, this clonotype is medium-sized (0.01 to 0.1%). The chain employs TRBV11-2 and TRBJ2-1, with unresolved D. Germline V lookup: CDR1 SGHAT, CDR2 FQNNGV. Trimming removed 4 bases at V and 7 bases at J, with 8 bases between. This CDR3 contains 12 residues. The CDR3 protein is CASSSLGNEQFF. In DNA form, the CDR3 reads TGTGCCAGCAGCTCCCTAGGGAATGAGCAGTTCTTC. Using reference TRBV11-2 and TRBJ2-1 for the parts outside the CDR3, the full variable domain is EAGVAQSPRYKIIEKRQSVAFWCNPISGHATLYWYQQILGQGPKLLIQFQNNGVVDDSQLPKDRFSAERLKGVDSTLKIQPAKLEDSAVYLCASSSLGNEQFFGPGTRLTVL.

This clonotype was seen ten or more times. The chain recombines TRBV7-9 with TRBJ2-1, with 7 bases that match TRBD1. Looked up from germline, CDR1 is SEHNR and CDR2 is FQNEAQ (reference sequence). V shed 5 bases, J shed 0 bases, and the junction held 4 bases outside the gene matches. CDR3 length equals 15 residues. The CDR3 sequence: CASSPRQGSYNEQFF. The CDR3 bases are TGTGCCAGCAGCCCGCGACAGGGCTCCTACAATGAGCAGTTCTTC. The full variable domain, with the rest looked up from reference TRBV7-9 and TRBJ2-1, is DTGVSQNPRHKITKRGQNVTFRCDPISEHNRLYWYRQTLGQGPEFLTYFQNEAQLEKSRLLSDRFSAERPKGSFSTLEIQRTEQGDSAMYLCASSPRQGSYNEQFFGPGTRLTVL.

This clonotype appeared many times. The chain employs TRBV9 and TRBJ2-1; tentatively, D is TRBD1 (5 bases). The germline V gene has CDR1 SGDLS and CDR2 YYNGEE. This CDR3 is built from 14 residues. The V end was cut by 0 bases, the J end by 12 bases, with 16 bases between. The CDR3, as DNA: TGTGCCAGCAGCGTAGCGGTAGGGGCTCGGGTGCAGTTCTTC. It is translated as CASSVAVGARVQFF.

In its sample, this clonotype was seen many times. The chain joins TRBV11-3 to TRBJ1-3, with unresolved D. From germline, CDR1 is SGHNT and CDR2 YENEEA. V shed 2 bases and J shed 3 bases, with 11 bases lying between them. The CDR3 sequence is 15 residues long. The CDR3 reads CASSLRLGRGNTIYF. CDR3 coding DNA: TGTGCCAGCAGCTTACGTTTAGGACGTGGAAACACCATATATTTT.

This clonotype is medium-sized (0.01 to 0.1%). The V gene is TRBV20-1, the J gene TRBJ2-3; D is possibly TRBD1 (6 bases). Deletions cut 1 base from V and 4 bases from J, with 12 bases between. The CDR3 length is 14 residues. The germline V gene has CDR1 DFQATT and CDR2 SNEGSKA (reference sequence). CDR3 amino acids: CSARGQVGADTQYF. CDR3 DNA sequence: TGCAGTGCTAGAGGACAGGTTGGCGCAGATACGCAGTATTTT.

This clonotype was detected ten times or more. CDR3 sequence (DNA): TGCGCCAGCAGCTCCTTACTAGCGGGGGGTGAAGAGCAGTACTTC. Amino acids: CASSSLLAGGEEQYF. The rearrangement links TRBV5-1 to TRBJ2-7; 12 bases are shared with TRBD2. From germline, CDR1 is SGHRS and CDR2 YFSETQ. Trimming at V came to 3 bases and at J to 7 bases, leaving 8 bases not matched to a gene. This CDR3 region has 15 residues. Full variable domain (outside the CDR3, taken from reference TRBV5-1 and TRBJ2-7): KAGVTQTPRYLIKTRGQQVTLSCSPISGHRSVSWYQQTPGQGLQFLFEYFSETQRNKGNFPGRFSGRQFSNSRSEMNVSTLELGDSALYLCASSSLLAGGEEQYFGPGTRLTVT.

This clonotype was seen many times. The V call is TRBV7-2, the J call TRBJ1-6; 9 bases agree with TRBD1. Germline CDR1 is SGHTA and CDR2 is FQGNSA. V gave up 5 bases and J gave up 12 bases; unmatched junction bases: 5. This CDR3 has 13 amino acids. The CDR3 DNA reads TGTGCCAGCAGCGAAGACAGGGGGAGACCCCTCCACTTT. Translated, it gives CASSEDRGRPLHF.

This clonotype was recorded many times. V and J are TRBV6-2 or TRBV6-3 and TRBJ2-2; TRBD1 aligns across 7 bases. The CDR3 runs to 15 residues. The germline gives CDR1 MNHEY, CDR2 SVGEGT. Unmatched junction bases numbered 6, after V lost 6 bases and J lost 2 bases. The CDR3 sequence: CASSYGTANTGELFF. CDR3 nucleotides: TGTGCCAGCAGCTATGGGACAGCCAACACCGGGGAGCTGTTTTTT.

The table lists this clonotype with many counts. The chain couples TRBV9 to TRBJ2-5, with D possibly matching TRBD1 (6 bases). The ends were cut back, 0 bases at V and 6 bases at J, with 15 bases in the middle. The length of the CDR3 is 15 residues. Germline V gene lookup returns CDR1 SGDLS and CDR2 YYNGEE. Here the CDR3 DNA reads TGTGCCAGCAGCGTAGCTATGGGGGCTGCGCAGACCCAGTACTTC. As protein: CASSVAMGAAQTQYF.

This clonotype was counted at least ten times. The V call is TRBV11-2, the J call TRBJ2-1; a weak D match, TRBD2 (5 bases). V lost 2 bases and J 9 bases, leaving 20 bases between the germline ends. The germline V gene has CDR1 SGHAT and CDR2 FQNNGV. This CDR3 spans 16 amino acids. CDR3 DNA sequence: TGTGCCAGCAGCTTACTAGCTCGATTTACCTTGGGTGAGCAGTTCTTC. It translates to CASSLLARFTLGEQFF.

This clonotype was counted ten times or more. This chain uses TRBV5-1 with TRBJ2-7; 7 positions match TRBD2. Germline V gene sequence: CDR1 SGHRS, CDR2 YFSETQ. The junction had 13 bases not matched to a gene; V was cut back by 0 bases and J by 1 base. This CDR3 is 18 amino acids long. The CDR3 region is CASSLAGRETSFSYEQYF. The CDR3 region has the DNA TGCGCCAGCAGCTTGGCCGGACGGGAGACTAGCTTTTCCTACGAGCAGTACTTC.

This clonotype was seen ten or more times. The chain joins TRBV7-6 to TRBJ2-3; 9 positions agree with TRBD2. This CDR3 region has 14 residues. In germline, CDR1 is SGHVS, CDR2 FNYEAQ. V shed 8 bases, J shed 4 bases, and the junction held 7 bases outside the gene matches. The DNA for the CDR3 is TGTGCCAGCTCACGGACTAGCGTGGCAGATACGCAGTATTTT. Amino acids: CASSRTSVADTQYF.

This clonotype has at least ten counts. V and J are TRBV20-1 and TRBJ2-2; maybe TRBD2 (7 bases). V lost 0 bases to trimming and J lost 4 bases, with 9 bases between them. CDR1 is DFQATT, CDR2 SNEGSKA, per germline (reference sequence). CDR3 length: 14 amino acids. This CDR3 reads CSARDRGATGELFF. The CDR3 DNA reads TGCAGTGCTAGAGATCGGGGGGCCACCGGGGAGCTGTTTTTT.

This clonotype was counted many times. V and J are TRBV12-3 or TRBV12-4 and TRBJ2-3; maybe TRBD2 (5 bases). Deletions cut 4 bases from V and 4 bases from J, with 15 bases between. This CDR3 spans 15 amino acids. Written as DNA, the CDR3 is TGTGCCAGCAGTTCCCCCGGACTGGGCGCAGATACGCAGTATTTT. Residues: CASSSPGLGADTQYF.

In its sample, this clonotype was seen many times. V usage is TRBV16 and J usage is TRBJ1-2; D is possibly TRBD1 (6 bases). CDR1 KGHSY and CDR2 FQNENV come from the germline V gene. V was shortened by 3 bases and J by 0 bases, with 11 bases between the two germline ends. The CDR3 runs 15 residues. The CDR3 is CASSQRGTSNYGYTF. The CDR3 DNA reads TGTGCCAGCAGCCAGAGAGGGACATCTAACTATGGCTACACCTTC.

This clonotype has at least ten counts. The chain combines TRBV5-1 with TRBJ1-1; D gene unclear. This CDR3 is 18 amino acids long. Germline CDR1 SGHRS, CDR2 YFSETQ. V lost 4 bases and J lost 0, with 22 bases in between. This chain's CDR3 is CASSKDLPLAALNTEAFF. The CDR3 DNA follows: TGCGCCAGCAGCAAAGATTTACCTTTGGCTGCGCTGAACACTGAAGCTTTCTTT.

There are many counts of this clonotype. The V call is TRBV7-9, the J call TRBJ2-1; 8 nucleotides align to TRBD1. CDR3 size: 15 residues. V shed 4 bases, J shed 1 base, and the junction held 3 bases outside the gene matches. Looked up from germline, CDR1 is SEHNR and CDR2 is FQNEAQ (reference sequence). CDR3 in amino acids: CASSSGQASYNEQFF. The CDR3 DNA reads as TGTGCCAGCAGCTCGGGACAGGCTTCCTACAATGAGCAGTTCTTC.

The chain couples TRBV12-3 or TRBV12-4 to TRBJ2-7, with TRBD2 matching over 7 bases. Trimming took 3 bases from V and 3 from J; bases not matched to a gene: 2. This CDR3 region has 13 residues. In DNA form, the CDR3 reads TGTGCCAGCAGTTTCGGGGGGTACTACGAGCAGTACTTC. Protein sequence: CASSFGGYYEQYF.